This T cell receptor (beta chain) was observed in a study of blood T cell repertoires in COVID-19. The overall study: From T cells, B-cell-depleted T cells, or PBMCs came the material, which was cDNA or gDNA.

In the original processing: Nucleated cell counts were estimated from reference gene primer amplification. TCRdb's table, derived via immunoSEQ multiplex PCR, lists solely in-frame clones and lacks some. Clone size and V and J calls were adopted from that table, with D and trimming inferred from the DNA. The sample records over 65,000 clones, 75% to 85% being singletons. Germline CDR1 is SGHNT and CDR2 is YENEEA. Trimming cost V 5 bases and J 7 bases; bases outside gene matches: 7. This CDR3 comprises 15 residues. The sequence was obtained from a woman aged 40 to 55 with active or convalescent COVID-19. The sample was peripheral blood. The chain couples TRBV11-3 to TRBJ2-2, with 10 positions matching TRBD1. The CDR3 spells CASSGDRGFGGELFF. Written as DNA, the CDR3 is TGTGCCAGCAGCGGGGACAGGGGTTTTGGCGGGGAGCTGTTTTTT.